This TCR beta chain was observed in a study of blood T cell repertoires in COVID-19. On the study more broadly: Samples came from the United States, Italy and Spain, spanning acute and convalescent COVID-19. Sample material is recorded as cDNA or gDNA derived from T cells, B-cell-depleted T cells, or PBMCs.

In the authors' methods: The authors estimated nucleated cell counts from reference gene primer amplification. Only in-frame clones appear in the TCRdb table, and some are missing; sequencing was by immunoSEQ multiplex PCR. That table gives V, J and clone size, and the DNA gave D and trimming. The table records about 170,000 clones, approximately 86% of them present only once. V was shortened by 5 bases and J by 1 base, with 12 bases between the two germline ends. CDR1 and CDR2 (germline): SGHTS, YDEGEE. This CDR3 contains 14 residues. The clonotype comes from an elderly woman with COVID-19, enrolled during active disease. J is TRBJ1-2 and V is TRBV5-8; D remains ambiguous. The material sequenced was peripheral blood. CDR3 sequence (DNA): TGTGCCAGCAGGAGTGGGCCTGATAACTATGGCTACACCTTC. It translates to CASRSGPDNYGYTF.